Listed here are 27 T cell receptor beta chains from one sample, sequenced in a study of pediatric ulcerative colitis. Rectal tissue came from one to two pinch biopsies taken at colonoscopy. Clones were sequenced by immunoSEQ multiplex PCR, and TCRdb holds only the in-frame ones, with some missing. The sample carries 40,000 to 55,000 clones, 78% recorded once. Sequenced sample: gut tissue. The source of these receptors is a girl aged 5-17 years with moderate ulcerative colitis.

The gene calls are TRBV19 and TRBJ2-1; TRBD1 matches 10 bases. V trimming: 5 bases; J trimming: 8 bases; junction bases outside the gene matches: 9. The CDR3 spans 15 residues. CDR1 LNHDA and CDR2 SQIVND come from the germline V gene (reference sequence). Here the CDR3 reads CASSPGQGFYYEQFF. CDR3 DNA sequence: TGTGCCAGTAGTCCGGGACAGGGGTTTTACTATGAGCAGTTCTTC. The full variable domain, with the rest looked up from reference TRBV19 and TRBJ2-1, is DGGITQSPKYLFRKEGQNVTLSCEQNLNHDAMYWYRQDPGQGLRLIYYSQIVNDFQKGDIAEGYSVSREKKESFPLTVTSAQKNPTAFYLCASSPGQGFYYEQFFGPGTRLTVL.

The CDR3 DNA sequence: TGTGCCAGCAGCTTGACGTTTTTTGGGACCTTTAATGAAAAACTGTTTTTT. Amino acid sequence: CASSLTFFGTFNEKLFF. V and J are TRBV5-5 and TRBJ1-4; perhaps TRBD1 as D (5 bases). V gave up 1 base and J gave up 4 bases, with 17 bases separating them. The CDR3 consists of 17 residues. Germline CDR1 and CDR2: SGHKS and YYEKEE (reference sequence).

V and J are TRBV2 and TRBJ2-1; no clear D. V was pared by 2 bases and J by 0 bases, with 8 bases between. The CDR3 runs to 15 residues. Germline V gene lookup returns CDR1 SNHLY and CDR2 FYNNEI. CDR3 in amino acids: CASSEIASSYNEQFF. The CDR3 nucleotides are TGTGCCAGCAGTGAAATAGCAAGCTCCTACAATGAGCAGTTCTTC.

This chain uses TRBV19 with TRBJ1-4; the match to TRBD1 covers 7 bases. CDR1 is LNHDA, CDR2 SQIVND, per germline (reference sequence). J was trimmed by 5 bases and V by 3 bases; bases with no gene match: 21. The CDR3 totals 20 residues. CDR3 in DNA: TGTGCCAGTAGTATCCGCTATAACACCCGCCTCAGGGGGTCGAATGAAAAACTGTTTTTT. It specifies CASSIRYNTRLRGSNEKLFF. The full variable domain, in which reference TRBV19 and TRBJ1-4 provide the parts outside the CDR3, is DGGITQSPKYLFRKEGQNVTLSCEQNLNHDAMYWYRQDPGQGLRLIYYSQIVNDFQKGDIAEGYSVSREKKESFPLTVTSAQKNPTAFYLCASSIRYNTRLRGSNEKLFFGSGTQLSVL.

This clone was recorded a few times. The V gene is TRBV9, the J gene TRBJ1-1; TRBD1 matches at 10 bases. CDR1 SGDLS and CDR2 YYNGEE come from the germline V gene. V lost 2 bases, J lost 4 bases, and 5 bases stayed unmatched. The CDR3 covers 15 residues. The CDR3 loop is CASSVTGTGVTEAFF. The CDR3 DNA sequence: TGTGCCAGCAGCGTTACCGGGACAGGGGTCACTGAAGCTTTCTTT.

This clone turned up a few times. This chain links TRBV7-9 with TRBJ1-4, with D possibly TRBD1 on 5 matching bases. The germline gives CDR1 SEHNR, CDR2 FQNEAQ (reference sequence). The CDR3 spans 15 residues. Between the trimmed V and J ends, which lost 5 bases and 3 bases, there was a span of 13 bases. The CDR3, as DNA: TGTGCCAGCAGCGGGGTCGGGGCGTCTAATGAAAAACTGTTTTTT. It translates to CASSGVGASNEKLFF.

The chain is built from TRBV4-1 and TRBJ2-7; 10 bases line up with TRBD1. The CDR3 has 14 residues. Germline V gene sequence: CDR1 MGHRA, CDR2 YSYEKL. V lost 2 bases, J lost 3 bases, and 1 base stayed unmatched. In DNA, the CDR3 is TGCGCCAGCAGCCAAAGGACAGGGGGCTACGAGCAGTACTTC. Protein product: CASSQRTGGYEQYF.

V gene TRBV5-6 combines with J gene TRBJ2-7, with 13 positions matching TRBD2. J was trimmed by 2 bases and V by 1 base; bases with no gene match: 3. The CDR3 runs 16 residues. The germline V gene encodes CDR1 SGHDT and CDR2 YYEEEE. The CDR3 region is CASSLIGLAGAYEQYF. The CDR3 DNA reads as TGTGCCAGCAGCTTGATCGGACTAGCGGGAGCCTACGAGCAGTACTTC.

The chain combines TRBV10-3 with TRBJ1-1; D is unclear. The CDR3 consists of 15 residues. V shed 5 bases and J shed 4 bases, with 17 bases lying between them. Germline V gene sequence: CDR1 ENHRY, CDR2 SYGVKD. The CDR3 nucleotides are TGTGCCATCAGTAGAGAGCGGACCGCGTTCACTGAAGCTTTCTTT. Translation gives CAISRERTAFTEAFF.

The gene calls are TRBV5-1 and TRBJ2-1; 7 bases match TRBD1. The V gene end was trimmed by 2 bases and the J gene end by 4 bases; junction bases not matched to a gene: 6. The CDR3 is made up of 15 amino acids. CDR1 is SGHRS and CDR2 is YFSETQ in the germline V gene. This CDR3 reads CASSLDRVAYNEQFF. CDR3 nucleotide sequence: TGCGCCAGCAGCTTAGACAGGGTTGCTTACAATGAGCAGTTCTTC.

The V gene is TRBV15, the J gene TRBJ1-2, with D possibly matching TRBD1 (6 bases). Trimming removed 1 base from V and 2 bases from J, with 14 bases in between. The V gene's germline CDR1 is LNHNV and CDR2 YYDKDF (reference sequence). The CDR3 totals 16 residues. The CDR3 nucleotides read TGTGCCACCAGCAGAGGGGGAGGGGGACTAAACTATGGCTACACCTTC. Encoded protein: CATSRGGGGLNYGYTF.

The chain carries TRBV11-2 and TRBJ1-1, with D unresolved. The germline CDR1 and CDR2 sequences are SGHAT and FQNNGV. The CDR3 has 13 amino acids. V shed 2 bases and J shed 0 bases, with 4 bases lying between them. CDR3 DNA: TGTGCCAGCAGCTTAATGGTGAACACTGAAGCTTTCTTT. This gives the protein CASSLMVNTEAFF.

This clone occurred once. The chain employs TRBV18 and TRBJ1-2, with D possibly being TRBD1 (6 bases). V lost 0 bases and J lost 4, with 15 bases in between. Germline CDR1 reads KGHSH; CDR2 reads LQKENI. The CDR3 length is 16 residues. CDR3 sequence reads: CASSPPVSGVGYGYTF. The CDR3 DNA follows: TGTGCCAGCTCACCACCGGTGTCAGGGGTCGGCTATGGCTACACCTTC.

The table lists this clone with a few counts. The rearrangement links TRBV30 to TRBJ1-2; D remains ambiguous. The CDR3 is made up of 11 amino acids. Germline values: CDR1 GTSNPN, CDR2 SVGIG (reference sequence). The V gene lost 5 bases and the J gene lost 7 bases, with 11 bases spanning the gap. The CDR3 region is CAWGSAGGYTF. The CDR3 DNA reads TGTGCCTGGGGCAGTGCGGGTGGCTACACCTTC.

The rearrangement uses TRBV7-9 and TRBJ2-1, with 12 bases lining up with TRBD2. Trimming at V came to 4 bases and at J to 7 bases, leaving 5 bases not matched to a gene. CDR3 length: 15 residues. CDR1 SEHNR and CDR2 FQNEAQ come from the germline V gene (reference sequence). This CDR3 reads CASSSGLAGYNEQFF. In DNA, the CDR3 is TGTGCCAGCAGCTCAGGACTAGCGGGATATAATGAGCAGTTCTTC.

This CDR3 is CASSPTNGSSYEQYF. In DNA, the CDR3 is TGTGCCAGCAGCCCAACAAACGGGTCTTCCTACGAGCAGTACTTC. V and J are TRBV4-2 and TRBJ2-7; D gene unclear. Trimming shortened V by 4 bases and J by 1 base, and 14 bases separated the two germline ends. This CDR3 contains 15 residues. Germline CDR1 and CDR2: LGHNA and YNFKEQ.

The chain uses TRBV6-1 and TRBJ1-1; no firm D call. V shed 2 bases and J shed 7 bases, with 11 bases lying between them. The CDR3 sequence is 13 residues long. Germline CDR1 is MNHNS and CDR2 is SASEGT. CDR3 sequence: CASSEHLGIEAFF. CDR3 in DNA: TGTGCCAGCAGTGAACACCTGGGGATTGAAGCTTTCTTT.

This clone was seen a single time. The gene calls are TRBV7-8 and TRBJ1-6; D is perhaps TRBD1 (6 bases). The V end lost 2 bases, the J end lost 7 bases, and 18 bases lay between the germline ends. The CDR3 is 17 residues long. Per germline, CDR1 SGHVS and CDR2 FQNEAQ. CDR3 sequence (DNA): TGTGCCAGCAGCTTAAGGGGGTTGGGGACACAGAATTCACCCCTCCACTTT. Amino acid sequence: CASSLRGLGTQNSPLHF.

The V gene is TRBV27, the J gene TRBJ2-1; 13 nucleotides match TRBD2. Germline CDR1 MNHEY, CDR2 SMNVEV (reference sequence). This CDR3 has 19 amino acids. Trimming cost V 8 bases and J 6 bases; bases outside gene matches: 19. The CDR3 protein is CASATLRTSGSPLRNEQFF. The CDR3 DNA is TGTGCCAGCGCAACATTACGGACTAGCGGGAGCCCCCTACGCAATGAGCAGTTCTTC.

This clone appeared a single time. V usage is TRBV2 and J usage is TRBJ2-5; the D is unclear. Germline CDR1 reads SNHLY; CDR2 reads FYNNEI. Between the trimmed V and J ends, which lost 7 bases and 4 bases, there was a span of 13 bases. The CDR3 contains 13 residues. Here the CDR3 DNA reads TGTGCCAGCACCGAGCTAGTTAGAGAGACCCAGTACTTC. Protein sequence: CASTELVRETQYF.

The rearrangement joins TRBV7-6 to TRBJ1-1; D is undetermined. Trimming cost V 1 base and J 4 bases, with 10 bases left between them. The CDR3 length is 14 residues. Germline CDR1 SGHVS, CDR2 FNYEAQ. CDR3 residues: CASSLDLLSTEAFF. DNA for the CDR3: TGTGCCAGCAGCTTAGATCTGCTGAGCACTGAAGCTTTCTTT.

For this clone: Additional DNA sequences in this sample encode the identical CDR3. V usage is TRBV12-5 and J usage is TRBJ2-3, with D unclear. The CDR3 runs 12 residues. The ends were cut back, 9 bases at V and 2 bases at J, with 9 bases in the middle. In germline, CDR1 is LGHNT, CDR2 FRNRAP. The CDR3 reads CASGPDTDTQYF. The CDR3 DNA is TGTGCTAGCGGCCCCGACACAGATACGCAGTATTTT.

J is TRBJ2-2 and V is TRBV4-2; 10 bases match TRBD1. Germline CDR1 is LGHNA and CDR2 is YNFKEQ. The CDR3 loop spans 15 amino acids. V dropped 4 bases and J dropped 6; count of bases not matched to a gene: 5. The DNA of the CDR3 is TGTGCCAGCAGCCGGGAGGACAGGGGGTCCGGGGAGCTGTTTTTT. Translation: CASSREDRGSGELFF.

The V gene is TRBV19, the J gene TRBJ1-1; D gene ambiguous. V lost 8 bases to trimming and J lost 1 base, with 5 bases between them. The V gene's germline CDR1 is LNHDA and CDR2 SQIVND (reference sequence). CDR3 length: 11 amino acids. The CDR3 nucleotides are TGTGCCAGTTACTGGAACACTGAAGCTTTCTTT. This gives the protein CASYWNTEAFF. The entire variable domain, with the rest obtained from reference TRBV19 and TRBJ1-1, is as follows: DGGITQSPKYLFRKEGQNVTLSCEQNLNHDAMYWYRQDPGQGLRLIYYSQIVNDFQKGDIAEGYSVSREKKESFPLTVTSAQKNPTAFYLCASYWNTEAFFGQGTRLTVV.

The rearrangement links TRBV5-1 to TRBJ1-2; maybe TRBD1 (5 bases). There are 14 residues in the CDR3. Germline V lookup: CDR1 SGHRS, CDR2 YFSETQ. Trimming took off 1 base at V and 4 bases at J, with 11 bases between the two ends. As DNA, the CDR3 is TGCGCCAGCAGCTTGTCTGGAGGGGCCTATGGCTACACCTTC. This sequence encodes CASSLSGGAYGYTF.

The gene calls are TRBV27 and TRBJ2-7; 8 nucleotides line up with TRBD2. Unmatched junction bases numbered 9, after V lost 6 bases and J lost 5 bases. Germline CDR1 reads MNHEY; CDR2 reads SMNVEV (reference sequence). The CDR3 contains 14 residues. CDR3 coding DNA: TGTGCCAGCAGCTTCCGAGCGGGAGCGAACGAGCAGTACTTC. Its protein is CASSFRAGANEQYF.

This clone was seen more than once but under ten times. This chain links TRBV7-5 with TRBJ2-2; the DNA was not used to check the table's D call, TRBD1. TRBV7-5 is marked as a pseudogene. The CDR3 has 16 residues. The CDR3 DNA reads TGTGCCAGAAGCCCGCACGAAACAGGGGTCACCGGGGAGCTGTTTTTT. Residues: CARSPHETGVTGELFF.